These 26 T cell receptor beta chains share one sample of origin, sequenced in a study of PD-1 blockade in classical Hodgkin lymphoma. Only in-frame clones appear in the TCRdb table, and some are missing; sequencing was by immunoSEQ multiplex PCR. The sample carries approximately 52,000 clones, approximately 89% recorded once. Time point given: cycle 4 day 1 (C4D1), after about 6 weeks of nivolumab. Every one of the patients relapsed after autologous stem cell transplantation (brentuximab vedotin exposure was variable). This material consisted of peripheral blood mononuclear cells (PBMCs), taken before the fourth cycle of nivolumab. These receptors were collected from a human donor with classical Hodgkin lymphoma.

The rearrangement joins TRBV9 to TRBJ2-3, with 10 bases fitting TRBD2. Germline V gene data show CDR1 as SGDLS and CDR2 as YYNGEE. With 0 bases clipped from V and 0 bases from J, the junction kept 1 base outside the gene matches. The CDR3 covers 16 residues. CDR3 sequence reads: CASSVEAGGSTDTQYF. For the CDR3, the DNA is TGTGCCAGCAGCGTAGAAGCGGGGGGGAGCACAGATACGCAGTATTTT.

V and J are TRBV9 and TRBJ1-3, with 8 bases identical to TRBD1. The CDR3 extends over 16 amino acids. Germline CDR1 and CDR2: SGDLS and YYNGEE. V dropped 3 bases and J dropped 1; count of bases not matched to a gene: 6. In DNA, the CDR3 is TGTGCCAGCAGCGCCCAGACAGGGGTATCTGGAAACACCATATATTTT. This sequence encodes CASSAQTGVSGNTIYF.

The V gene is TRBV5-5, the J gene TRBJ2-2, with 10 nucleotides matching TRBD2. The CDR3 extends over 15 amino acids. Germline V CDR1 and CDR2: SGHKS, YYEKEE (reference sequence). V was pared by 4 bases and J by 4 bases, with 4 bases of the junction left unmatched. The CDR3: CASSPSGSFTGELFF. Here the CDR3 DNA reads TGTGCCAGCAGCCCTAGCGGGAGTTTCACCGGGGAGCTGTTTTTT.

The chain is built from TRBV2 and TRBJ2-5; TRBD2 matches at 7 bases. The ends lost 5 bases at V and 2 bases at J; junction bases unmatched: 5. This CDR3 has 14 residues. Germline V lookup: CDR1 SNHLY, CDR2 FYNNEI. This chain's CDR3 is CASSIGGSQETQYF. The CDR3 nucleotides are TGTGCCAGCAGTATCGGCGGGAGTCAAGAGACCCAGTACTTC.

V gene TRBV4-2 combines with J gene TRBJ2-3; the match to TRBD2 covers 15 bases. The J segment lost 3 bases and the V segment lost 0 bases, leaving 7 bases of the junction unmatched. CDR1 and CDR2 from the germline V gene are LGHNA and YNFKEQ. The length of the CDR3 is 19 residues. The DNA for the CDR3 is TGTGCCAGCAGCCAAGATGTAGGGACTAGCGGGGGGACAACAGATACGCAGTATTTT. Encoded protein: CASSQDVGTSGGTTDTQYF.

This clone rates as medium-sized. The rearrangement links TRBV6-1 to TRBJ2-7; maybe TRBD2 (5 bases). Trimming shortened V by 4 bases and J by 3 bases, and 10 bases separated the two germline ends. Germline V CDR1 and CDR2: MNHNS, SASEGT. This CDR3 is built from 13 residues. In nucleotides, the CDR3 is TGTGCCAGCAGTGCATGGACTTACTACGAGCAGTACTTC. Its protein product is CASSAWTYYEQYF.

The rearrangement uses TRBV7-3 and TRBJ2-2; unclear D gene. The CDR3 spans 13 residues. Germline CDR1 reads SGHTA; CDR2 reads FQGTGA. V lost 4 bases to trimming and J lost 6 bases, with 9 bases between them. CDR3 coding DNA: TGTGCCAGCAGCTCCACGTCCCCCGGGGAGCTGTTTTTT. It yields the protein CASSSTSPGELFF.

The rearrangement joins TRBV5-6 to TRBJ2-3; perhaps D is TRBD1 or TRBD2 (5 bases each). This CDR3 comprises 18 residues. V shed 0 bases and J shed 2 bases, with 19 bases lying between them. Germline V CDR1 and CDR2: SGHDT, YYEEEE. The CDR3 DNA reads TGTGCCAGCAGCTTGGTTGTGGGGGACCTGGGGTACACAGATACGCAGTATTTT. It is translated as CASSLVVGDLGYTDTQYF.

The genes are TRBV7-9 and TRBJ2-5; D uncertain. The CDR3 totals 13 residues. CDR1 SEHNR and CDR2 FQNEAQ come from the germline V gene (reference sequence). Trimming shortened V by 1 base and J by 2 bases, and 5 bases separated the two germline ends. For the CDR3, the DNA is TGTGCCAGCAGCTTAGGGATTCAAGAGACCCAGTACTTC. It yields the protein CASSLGIQETQYF. Complete variable domain (other parts from reference TRBV7-9 and TRBJ2-5): DTGVSQNPRHKITKRGQNVTFRCDPISEHNRLYWYRQTLGQGPEFLTYFQNEAQLEKSRLLSDRFSAERPKGSFSTLEIQRTEQGDSAMYLCASSLGIQETQYFGPGTRLLVL.

The chain has TRBV11-2 and TRBJ2-1, with TRBD2 matching 8 bases. Per the germline V gene, CDR1 is SGHAT and CDR2 is FQNNGV. The CDR3 extends over 16 amino acids. With V trimmed by 5 bases and J by 6 bases, 12 bases remained unmatched. The CDR3 region has the DNA TGTGCCAGCAGCCAGGGAGGTAGCGGGGCTATCAATGAGCAGTTCTTC. This codes for CASSQGGSGAINEQFF.

V is TRBV11-2 and J is TRBJ1-3; D gene unclear. V was shortened by 5 bases and J by 0 bases, with 8 bases between the two germline ends. Germline V gene sequence: CDR1 SGHAT, CDR2 FQNNGV. This CDR3 has 14 residues. This CDR3 reads CASSRTASGNTIYF. The CDR3 nucleotides are TGTGCCAGCAGCAGGACGGCCTCTGGAAACACCATATATTTT.

The rearrangement links TRBV15 to TRBJ2-7, with TRBD1 matching over 10 bases. The CDR3 is 16 amino acids. V trimming: 0 bases; J trimming: 7 bases; junction bases outside the gene matches: 9. From germline, CDR1 is LNHNV and CDR2 YYDKDF (reference sequence). In nucleotides, the CDR3 is TGTGCCACCAGCAGAGATGGACAGGGGGGCCCCCGGGAGCAGTACTTC. Protein sequence: CATSRDGQGGPREQYF.

This chain connects TRBV7-8 to TRBJ2-7, with D perhaps TRBD2 (5 bases). The CDR3 contains 14 residues. V shed 1 base and J shed 2 bases, with 9 bases lying between them. Germline-derived CDR1 and CDR2 are SGHVS and FQNEAQ. CDR3 in DNA: TGTGCCAGCAGCTTAGTGGGCGGGCCCTACGAGCAGTACTTC. Its translation is CASSLVGGPYEQYF.

This chain connects TRBV19 to TRBJ2-6, with a weak D call TRBD1 (6 bases). Germline V gene sequence: CDR1 LNHDA, CDR2 SQIVND (reference sequence). This CDR3 spans 16 amino acids. V dropped 4 bases and J dropped 4 bases, with 14 bases sitting between them. This CDR3 reads CASSTHRDPGANVLTF. In nucleotides, the CDR3 is TGTGCCAGTAGTACGCACAGGGACCCCGGGGCCAACGTCCTGACTTTC.

The rearrangement uses TRBV5-6 and TRBJ1-1; D not certain. Trimming pared 0 bases from V and 1 base from J, leaving 10 bases between. Per the germline V gene, CDR1 is SGHDT and CDR2 is YYEEEE. This CDR3 has 15 amino acids. CDR3 DNA: TGTGCCAGCAGCTTGGTATCTTCAGCGAACACTGAAGCTTTCTTT. This translates into CASSLVSSANTEAFF. Using reference TRBV5-6 and TRBJ1-1 for the parts outside the CDR3, the full variable domain is DAGVTQSPTHLIKTRGQQVTLRCSPKSGHDTVSWYQQALGQGPQFIFQYYEEEERQRGNFPDRFSGHQFPNYSSELNVNALLLGDSALYLCASSLVSSANTEAFFGQGTRLTVV.

The chain employs TRBV27 and TRBJ2-4, with TRBD1 matching 12 bases. Trimming at V came to 8 bases and at J to 4 bases, leaving 9 bases not matched to a gene. Germline lookup yields CDR1 MNHEY and CDR2 SMNVEV (reference sequence). The CDR3 runs to 16 residues. CDR3 loop: CASAPGQGAGKNIQYF. CDR3 nucleotide sequence: TGTGCCAGCGCCCCGGGACAGGGGGCAGGTAAAAACATTCAGTACTTC.

This chain connects TRBV13 to TRBJ2-1, with no clear D. Germline CDR1 reads PRHDT; CDR2 reads FYEKMQ (reference sequence). The CDR3 length is 11 residues. Trimming left V 4 bases short and J 4 bases short, with 2 bases between. The chain's CDR3 is CASSSYNEQFF. The CDR3 coding sequence is TGTGCCAGCAGCTCGTACAATGAGCAGTTCTTC.

V usage is TRBV6-1 and J usage is TRBJ1-1; D is perhaps TRBD1 (6 bases). The germline V gene encodes CDR1 MNHNS and CDR2 SASEGT. Trimming took 2 bases from V and 7 from J, leaving 17 bases between them. The length of the CDR3 is 15 residues. CDR3 region: CASSEIRGRGVEAFF. The CDR3 DNA sequence: TGTGCCAGCAGTGAAATACGGGGGCGAGGGGTTGAAGCTTTCTTT.

The rearrangement uses TRBV6-6 and TRBJ2-2; the D call may be TRBD1 or TRBD2 (6 bases each). V was shortened by 7 bases and J by 6 bases, with 9 bases between the two germline ends. This CDR3 has 12 residues. Germline lookup yields CDR1 MNHNY and CDR2 SVGAGI (reference sequence). CDR3 bases: TGTGCCAGCAAAGGGGGGCCCGGGGAGCTGTTTTTT. As protein: CASKGGPGELFF.

This chain joins TRBV6-1 and TRBJ2-7, with TRBD1 matching over 9 bases. CDR3 size: 15 residues. V lost 8 bases, J lost 0 bases, and 8 bases stayed unmatched. Germline V gives CDR1 MNHNS, CDR2 SASEGT. The CDR3: CASARQGVPSYEQYF. Here the CDR3 DNA reads TGTGCCAGCGCCCGACAGGGGGTTCCCTCCTACGAGCAGTACTTC.

The J gene is TRBJ2-3, the V gene TRBV28, with D hard to call. The CDR3 runs 13 residues. Trimming pared 3 bases from V and 0 bases from J, leaving 4 bases between. Germline V gives CDR1 MDHEN, CDR2 SYDVKM. CDR3 protein: CASSLTSTDTQYF. CDR3 in DNA: TGTGCCAGCAGTTTGACTAGCACAGATACGCAGTATTTT.

The chain combines TRBV11-3 with TRBJ2-3; 8 bases match TRBD2. J gave up 5 bases and V 0 bases, and 7 bases lay outside the gene matches. CDR3 length equals 16 residues. Germline-derived CDR1 and CDR2 are SGHNT and YENEEA. DNA for the CDR3: TGTGCCAGCAGCTTAGATGGGCGGGGGGCCATAGATACGCAGTATTTT. This sequence encodes CASSLDGRGAIDTQYF.

The rearrangement links TRBV28 to TRBJ2-5, with 15 bases matching TRBD2. The CDR3 runs to 19 residues. V gave up 6 bases and J gave up 5 bases; unmatched junction bases: 16. The V gene's germline CDR1 is MDHEN and CDR2 SYDVKM. The CDR3 nucleotides read TGTGCCAGCAGCTCTTCCGGGACTAGCGGGAGGAGGGTATGGGAGACCCAGTACTTC. It is translated as CASSSSGTSGRRVWETQYF.

The J gene is TRBJ1-3, the V gene TRBV5-6; D is unresolved. In germline, CDR1 is SGHDT, CDR2 YYEEEE. The CDR3 has 14 residues. V was pared by 4 bases and J by 4 bases, with 12 bases between. The CDR3 loop reads CASSVGGMGNTIYF. The DNA for the CDR3 is TGTGCCAGCAGCGTCGGCGGGATGGGAAACACCATATATTTT.

The chain recombines TRBV6-1 with TRBJ2-7; D remains unclear. Germline-derived CDR1 and CDR2 are MNHNS and SASEGT. This CDR3 is 11 amino acids long. V was shortened by 5 bases and J by 3 bases, with 5 bases between the two germline ends. The CDR3 region has the DNA TGTGCCAGCAGTAAGGACTACGAGCAGTACTTC. It codes for CASSKDYEQYF.

Written as DNA, the CDR3 is TGCGCCAGCAGTGTAGGGGACACCTACGAGCAGTACTTC. It specifies CASSVGDTYEQYF. The V and J genes are TRBV10-2 and TRBJ2-7; D is perhaps TRBD1 (6 bases). The CDR3 loop spans 13 amino acids. Germline loops: CDR1 WSHSY, CDR2 SAAADI. V was shortened by 4 bases and J by 2 bases, with 9 bases between the two germline ends.